This T cell receptor (beta chain) came from a study of T cell clonality in common variable immunodeficiency (dated by TCRdb to between 2014 and 2016). Diagnosis of CVID followed standard criteria, namely serum IgG, IgA and/or IgM below the normal range together with specific antibody deficiency. There were around 46 subjects in the CVID group (roughly 15 female and 29 male), ranging in age from about 9 to 65 years, with a mean age of 40. Most of the CVID patients and most of the healthy controls were of Caucasian heritage. Replacement immunoglobulin therapy had been administered to all CVID subjects for at least one year at the time of study participation. When blood was collected, none of the CVID subjects were ill or on immunomodulatory or immunosuppressive medication. From each donor, roughly 4.5 to 8 ml of heparinized peripheral whole blood was collected. Genomic DNA from adults with common variable immune deficiency (CVID) and from healthy adult controls was used to sequence TCRbeta CDR3 repertoires. Diluted blood was density-centrifuged over Hypaque 1077 or Ficoll-Paque to isolate peripheral blood mononuclear cells. Genomic DNA was obtained from unsorted mononuclear cells using either Qiagen column purification or a centrifugation-based method.

The research as a whole found: Differences among patients in the CVID cohort limited the correlations between repertoire features and clinical complications. Even though DNA input was the same, control samples had an average of approximately 82,000 unique sequences each, compared with 30,000 to 40,000 in CVID samples. CVID TCRbeta sequences were reported to have fewer deletions and N-nucleotide insertions and to lack highly modified clones with 13 or more V deletions. According to the authors, finding the cause of the higher clonality in CVID would require sequencing the repertoires of T cell subpopulations. Increased TCRbeta clonality was found in CVID subjects compared with healthy controls (t-test p = 0.018), with the increase being most characteristic of about a third of subjects. CVID subjects shared fewer TCRbeta clones with each other than healthy controls did (p < 0.0001).

For sequencing, equivalent amounts of genomic DNA were input from CVID and control samples. For every sample, a 60 bp segment covering the rearranged TCRbeta CDR3 region was amplified and then sequenced. TCRbeta amplification used the immunoSEQ assay, a bias-corrected multiplex PCR with high-throughput sequencing. The original pipeline was this. Every unique nucleotide sequence was considered a clone and was annotated with V, D and J genes, copy number and frequency. Sequences were labeled productive if in frame, and non-productive if out of frame or containing stop codons. Clonality was calculated from Shannon's entropy as previously described. The predicted amino acid sequences of productive clones were used to derive mean CDR3 Kyte-Doolittle hydropathy. Scaled V gene usage was hierarchically clustered using Manhattan distance and complete linkage with the R hclust function. Sharing of clones by CDR3 amino acid sequence was evaluated through resampling of 12 repertoires per group over 100 rounds. The repertoires were searched for fewer than 75 published EBV-specific TCRbeta sequences and some 240 published CMV-specific TCRbeta sequences. Analysis left out a couple of CVID samples that produced under 10,000 sequences, so 35 to 50 CVID repertoires remained. The table was pulled from immuneACCESS by TCRdb, which kept in-frame rearrangements only. Such tables lose some clones; where checked, under half of the loss comes from unresolved V genes, and the rest has no known cause. That table is the source of V, J and clone size, and D and trimming were worked out from the DNA. This sample includes just over 20,000 clones, and none of them was observed just once. The top ten constitute around 2.4% of the sample.

This clone was recorded many times. Its antigen is currently not known. Read sequence stops 3 residues before the CDR3 end, and the germline J gene provides the missing end. The CDR3 has 16 amino acids, counting the end cysteine and phenylalanine. The 39 bases shown cover part of the CDR3, and their frame starts at base 1. Clipping removes 4 bases from V and 6 bases from J, with 13 as the unmatched junction base count. This TCR came from a human donor with common variable immunodeficiency. This chain joins TRBV12-3 or TRBV12-4 to TRBJ1-2; 8 central bases correspond to TRBD1. The specimen was peripheral blood mononuclear cells. The sequenced CDR3 bases are TGTGCCAGCAGTTACCATCGGGCAGGGGGCGCAAATGGC. Translation gives CASSYHRAGGANG. The whole CDR3 is CASSYHRAGGANGYTF.